This T cell receptor beta chain was sequenced during a study of blood T cell repertoires in COVID-19. Study as a whole: From the United States, Italy and Spain came samples of acute and convalescent COVID-19.

Sequencing used immunoSEQ multiplex PCR; TCRdb keeps in-frame clones, though not all of them. The table includes 140,000 or so clones, around 78% detected once. Sequencing was performed on peripheral blood. This sequence was found in a woman aged 55-70 years with acute or convalescent COVID-19.

CDR3 sequence: CASSDHSSYNEQFF. In nucleotides, the CDR3 is TGTGCCAGCAGTGACCATAGCTCCTACAATGAGCAGTTCTTC. The chain recombines TRBV2 with TRBJ2-1; unclear D gene. This CDR3 has 14 amino acids. From germline, CDR1 is SNHLY and CDR2 FYNNEI. Trimming removed 3 bases from V and 0 bases from J, with 6 bases in between.